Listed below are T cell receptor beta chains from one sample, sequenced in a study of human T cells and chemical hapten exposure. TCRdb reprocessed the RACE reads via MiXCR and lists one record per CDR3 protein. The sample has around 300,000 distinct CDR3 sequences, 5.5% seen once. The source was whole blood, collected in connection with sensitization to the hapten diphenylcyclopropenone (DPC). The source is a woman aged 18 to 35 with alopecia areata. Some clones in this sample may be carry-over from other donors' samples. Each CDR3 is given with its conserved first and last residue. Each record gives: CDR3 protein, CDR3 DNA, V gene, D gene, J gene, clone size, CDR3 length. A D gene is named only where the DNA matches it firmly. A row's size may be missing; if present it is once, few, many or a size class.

CASSLRVLGAPAKNIQYF | TGTGCCAGCAGTCTAAGGGTCCTAGGGGCGCCGGCCAAAAACATTCAGTACTTC | TRBV12-3/TRBV12-4 | - | TRBJ2-4 | many | 18
CASSLQDNEQFF | TGTGCCAGCAGCTTACAGGACAATGAGCAGTTCTTC | TRBV5-6 | - | TRBJ2-1 | many | 12
CASSAGQFTEAFF | TGTGCCAGCAGCGCAGGACAGTTCACTGAAGCTTTCTTT | TRBV7-2 | - | TRBJ1-1 | - | 13
CASRVSNTEAFF | TGTGCCAGCAGAGTAAGCAACACTGAAGCTTTCTTT | TRBV5-6 | - | TRBJ1-1 | many | 12
CASSLARTSETQYF | TGTGCCAGCAGCTTAGCCCGTACCTCGGAGACCCAGTACTTC | TRBV11-1 | - | TRBJ2-5 | - | 14
CSVERGHEQFF | TGCAGCGTTGAACGGGGGCATGAGCAGTTCTTC | TRBV29-1 | - | TRBJ2-1 | - | 11
CASSRGTSGGPTMGTQYF | TGCGCCAGCAGCCGCGGGACTAGCGGGGGCCCAACGATGGGGACCCAGTACTTC | TRBV5-1 | TRBD2 | TRBJ2-5 | - | 18
CASVPARHF | TGTGCTAGTGTCCCCGCCCGGCATTTT | TRBV12-5 | - | TRBJ1-5 | - | 9
CASSQDTRGTQYF | TGTGCCAGCAGCCAAGATACTCGGGGTACGCAGTATTTT | TRBV14 | - | TRBJ2-3 | - | 13
CASSQPSRGVNTEAFF | TGTGCCAGCAGTCAACCGTCCAGGGGTGTTAACACTGAAGCTTTCTTT | TRBV28 | - | TRBJ1-1 | many | 16
CASSLMRYYTDTQYF | TGCGCCAGCAGCTTGATGAGGTACTACACAGATACGCAGTATTTT | TRBV5-1 | - | TRBJ2-3 | few | 15
CASSQDAFGTGKWNTEAFF | TGTGCCAGCAGCCAAGATGCATTTGGGACAGGGAAATGGAACACTGAAGCTTTCTTT | TRBV4-2 | TRBD1 | TRBJ1-1 | - | 19
CAISESLHTEAFF | TGTGCCATCAGTGAGAGTCTTCACACTGAAGCTTTCTTT | TRBV10-3 | - | TRBJ1-1 | many | 13
CSARDPTTRRDRGYGYTF | TGCAGTGCTAGAGATCCCACGACCCGCCGGGACAGGGGTTATGGCTACACCTTC | TRBV20-1 | TRBD1 | TRBJ1-2 | - | 18
CASSPGVLRGRSYEQYF | TGTGCCAGCAGTCCGGGGGTACTACGGGGGAGATCCTACGAGCAGTACTTC | TRBV25-1 | - | TRBJ2-7 | many | 17
CASSLVQARNEQYF | TGTGCCAGCAGCTTGGTCCAGGCCCGAAACGAGCAGTACTTC | TRBV5-6 | - | TRBJ2-7 | many | 14
CASTGDKTNYGYTF | TGTGCCAGCACCGGGGACAAGACGAACTATGGCTACACCTTC | TRBV11-3 | - | TRBJ1-2 | few | 14
CASSLSVAGPDTQYF | TGTGCCAGCAGTTTATCTGTGGCGGGGCCAGATACGCAGTATTTT | TRBV6-5 | - | TRBJ2-3 | many | 15
CASKPGAYEQYF | TGTGCCAGCAAGCCAGGGGCCTACGAGCAGTACTTC | TRBV2 | - | TRBJ2-7 | - | 12
CASRVRGGTNTEAFF | TGTGCCAGTCGCGTGAGGGGGGGAACGAACACTGAAGCTTTCTTT | TRBV6-2/TRBV6-3 | - | TRBJ1-1 | few | 15
CASSLTGTSGVDQFF | TGTGCCAGCAGTTTAACCGGGACTAGCGGGGTCGACCAGTTCTTC | TRBV7-2 | TRBD2 | TRBJ2-1 | many | 15
CAISEATGGFEAFF | TGTGCCATCAGTGAGGCGACAGGGGGTTTTGAAGCTTTCTTT | TRBV10-3 | TRBD1 | TRBJ1-1 | few | 14
CASTPSRGYSNEQFF | TGTGCCAGCACCCCCTCCCGAGGGTATAGCAATGAGCAGTTCTTC | TRBV6-2/TRBV6-3 | - | TRBJ2-1 | - | 15
CASSGGWRTDTQYF | TGTGCCAGTAGTGGAGGATGGAGGACAGATACGCAGTATTTT | TRBV19 | - | TRBJ2-3 | - | 14
CASSDRTRGEKLFF | TGTGCCAGCAGTGACAGGACCCGAGGGGAAAAACTGTTTTTT | TRBV12-3/TRBV12-4 | - | TRBJ1-4 | few | 14
CASSRQAGTGKTDTQYF | TGTGCCAGCAGCCGTCAGGCCGGGACGGGAAAAACAGATACGCAGTATTTT | TRBV6-5 | - | TRBJ2-3 | many | 17
CASSQAVRTEGDNEQFF | TGTGCCAGCAGCCAAGCAGTTCGGACAGAAGGGGACAATGAGCAGTTCTTC | TRBV4-2 | - | TRBJ2-1 | few | 17
CASSPSGGGQAFF | TGTGCCAGCAGCCCGAGCGGGGGAGGTCAAGCTTTCTTT | TRBV7-9 | - | TRBJ1-1 | few | 13
CASSSQDDYGYTF | TGTGCCAGCAGCTCACAAGATGACTATGGCTACACCTTC | TRBV7-9 | - | TRBJ1-2 | many | 13
CSVEVQMRETEAFF | TGCAGCGTTGAAGTCCAGATGCGGGAGACTGAAGCTTTCTTT | TRBV29-1 | - | TRBJ1-1 | many | 14
CASSPFGTGDYNEQFF | TGTGCCAGCAGCCCGTTCGGGACAGGGGATTACAATGAGCAGTTCTTC | TRBV6-5 | TRBD1 | TRBJ2-1 | few | 16
CASSREERHEQYF | TGTGCCAGCAGCCGAGAGGAGCGCCACGAGCAGTACTTC | TRBV7-9 | - | TRBJ2-7 | few | 13
CASSLAASMNTEAFF | TGCGCCAGCAGCTTGGCCGCAAGCATGAACACTGAAGCTTTCTTT | TRBV5-1 | - | TRBJ1-1 | few | 15
CASSPRQGLEYEQYF | TGTGCCAGCTCACCGCGACAGGGGCTTGAATACGAGCAGTACTTC | TRBV18 | TRBD1 | TRBJ2-7 | - | 15
CATRPGGTRNEQFF | TGTGCCACCCGCCCGGGGGGGACTAGAAATGAGCAGTTCTTC | TRBV6-5 | TRBD2 | TRBJ2-1 | - | 14
CASSLVNEKLFF | TGTGCCAGCAGCTTAGTAAATGAAAAACTGTTTTTT | TRBV7-2 | - | TRBJ1-4 | few | 12
CASKDLRGNQPQHF | TGTGCCAGCAAGGACCTGAGAGGCAATCAGCCCCAGCATTTT | TRBV6-2/TRBV6-3 | - | TRBJ1-5 | - | 14